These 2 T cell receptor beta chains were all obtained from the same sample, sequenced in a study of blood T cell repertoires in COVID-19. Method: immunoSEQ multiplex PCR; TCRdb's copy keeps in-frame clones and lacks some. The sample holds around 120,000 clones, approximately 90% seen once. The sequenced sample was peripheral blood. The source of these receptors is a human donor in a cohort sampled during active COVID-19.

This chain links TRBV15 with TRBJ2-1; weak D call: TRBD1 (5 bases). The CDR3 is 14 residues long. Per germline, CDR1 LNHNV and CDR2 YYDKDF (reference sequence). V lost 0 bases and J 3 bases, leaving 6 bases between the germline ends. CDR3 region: CATSRDRVYNEQFF. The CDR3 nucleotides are TGTGCCACCAGCAGAGACAGGGTCTACAATGAGCAGTTCTTC.

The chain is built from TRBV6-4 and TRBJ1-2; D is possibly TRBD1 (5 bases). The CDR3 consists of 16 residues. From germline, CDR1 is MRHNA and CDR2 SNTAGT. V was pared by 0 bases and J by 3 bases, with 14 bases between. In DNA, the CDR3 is TGTGCCAGCAGTGACTCGGGCGGGGGTGGACACTATGGCTACACCTTC. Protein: CASSDSGGGGHYGYTF.